Included here is one T cell receptor beta chain sequence, with context. This CDR3 contains 16 residues. The germline V gene has CDR1 SGHTA and CDR2 FQGTGA. Trimming removed 0 bases at V and 5 bases at J, with 16 bases between. The PCR was carried out with 60 Vbeta primers and 13 Jbeta primers. Clones were read by immunoSEQ multiplex PCR, and TCRdb kept only the in-frame ones, dropping some. The sample holds 100,000 to 150,000 clones, about 10% seen once. This sample was included in a study of cytomegalovirus exposure and HLA in healthy donors. Study summary: The study's early data release held some 85 million unique TCRs from HLA-typed donors.

The chain is built from TRBV7-3 and TRBJ1-1, with D possibly TRBD1 on 6 matching bases. The source material was PBMCs. The sequence came from a woman aged 18-29 years in good health and CMV-seropositive. In DNA, the CDR3 is TGTGCCAGCAGCTTAACGGGGCCGGGGGGCAGGACTGAAGCTTTCTTT. Translating gives CASSLTGPGGRTEAFF.